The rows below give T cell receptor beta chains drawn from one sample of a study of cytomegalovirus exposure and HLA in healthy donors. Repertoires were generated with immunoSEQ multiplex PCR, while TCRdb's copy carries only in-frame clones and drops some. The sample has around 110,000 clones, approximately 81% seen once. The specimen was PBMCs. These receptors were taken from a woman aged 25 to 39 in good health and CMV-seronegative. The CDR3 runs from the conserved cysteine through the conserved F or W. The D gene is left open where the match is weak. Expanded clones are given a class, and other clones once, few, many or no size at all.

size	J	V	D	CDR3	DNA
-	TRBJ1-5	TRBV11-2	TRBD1	CASSLGQGANQPQHF	TGTGCCAGCAGCTTAGGACAGGGGGCAAATCAGCCCCAGCATTTT
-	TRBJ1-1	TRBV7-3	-	CASSLSGGGGTEAFF	TGTGCCAGCAGCTTATCCGGGGGAGGGGGCACTGAAGCTTTCTTT
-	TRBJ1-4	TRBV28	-	CASSLFSRDEKLFF	TGTGCCAGCAGTTTATTCTCCAGGGATGAAAAACTGTTTTTT
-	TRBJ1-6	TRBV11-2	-	CANSGKAPNFRSPLHF	TGTGCCAATTCGGGAAAGGCTCCGAATTTTAGATCACCCCTCCACTTT
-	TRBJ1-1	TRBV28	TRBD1	CASSVWTGKVTEAFF	TGTGCCAGCAGTGTTTGGACAGGGAAGGTCACTGAAGCTTTCTTT
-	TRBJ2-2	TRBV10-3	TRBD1	CAITPGQGDTGELFF	TGTGCCATCACCCCGGGACAGGGCGACACCGGGGAGCTGTTTTTT
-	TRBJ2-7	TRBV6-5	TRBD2	CASSRGTSGNYEQYF	TGTGCCAGCAGTCGTGGGACTAGCGGGAACTACGAGCAGTACTTC
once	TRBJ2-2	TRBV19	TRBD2	CASSTSGRATGELFF	TGTGCCAGTAGTACGAGCGGGAGGGCCACCGGGGAGCTGTTTTTT
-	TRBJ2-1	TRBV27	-	CASSLSIITGRFNNEQFF	TGTGCCAGCAGTTTATCGATAATAACGGGAAGGTTTAACAATGAGCAGTTCTTC
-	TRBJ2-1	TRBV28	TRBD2	CASMGTSGPTNEQFF	TGTGCCAGCATGGGGACTAGCGGGCCTACCAATGAGCAGTTCTTC
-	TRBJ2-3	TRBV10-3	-	CAITELGALGDTQYF	TGTGCCATCACGGAGTTGGGGGCGCTCGGAGATACGCAGTATTTT
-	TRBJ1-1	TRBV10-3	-	CAISGIGGTEAFF	TGTGCCATCAGCGGGATTGGCGGCACTGAAGCTTTCTTT
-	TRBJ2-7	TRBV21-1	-	CASSKCTGVYEQYF	TGTGCCAGCAGCAAATGCACGGGAGTGTACGAGCAGTACTTC
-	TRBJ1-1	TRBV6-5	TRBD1	CASSTGASSNTEAFF	TGTGCCAGCAGCACAGGGGCGAGCTCGAACACTGAAGCTTTCTTT
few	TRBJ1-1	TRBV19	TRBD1	CASSIGDRGRAFF	TGTGCCAGTAGTATAGGGGACAGAGGTCGCGCTTTCTTT
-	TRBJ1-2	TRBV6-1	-	CATLGGEELNGYTF	TGTGCCACCCTGGGAGGGGAGGAGTTGAATGGCTACACCTTC
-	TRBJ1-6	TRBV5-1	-	CASSLSDSLYNSPLHF	TGCGCCAGCAGCTTGTCGGACAGCCTTTATAATTCACCCCTCCACTTT
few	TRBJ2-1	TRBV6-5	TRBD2	CASSYLGGREDNEQFF	TGTGCCAGCAGTTACCTCGGGGGGCGGGAGGACAATGAGCAGTTCTTC
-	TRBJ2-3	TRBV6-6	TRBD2	CASSPSGGITDTQYF	TGTGCCAGCAGTCCTAGCGGGGGAATCACAGATACGCAGTATTTT
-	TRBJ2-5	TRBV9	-	CASSVDYVVETQYF	TGTGCCAGCAGCGTAGACTACGTCGTAGAGACCCAGTACTTC
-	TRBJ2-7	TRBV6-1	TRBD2	CASRAIAGGFYEQYF	TGTGCCAGCAGGGCGATAGCGGGAGGGTTCTACGAGCAGTACTTC
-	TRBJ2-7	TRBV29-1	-	CSVDKGNTYEQYF	TGCAGCGTTGACAAGGGGAACACCTACGAGCAGTACTTC
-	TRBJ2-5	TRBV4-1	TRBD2	CASSHPRGSGRGTQYF	TGCGCCAGCAGCCACCCGCGGGGTAGCGGGAGGGGGACCCAGTACTTC
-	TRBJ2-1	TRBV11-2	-	CASSPQSASREQFF	TGTGCCAGCAGCCCCCAGTCGGCGTCTAGGGAGCAGTTCTTC
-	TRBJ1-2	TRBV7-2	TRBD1	CASSFWTGGEVGYTF	TGTGCCAGCAGCTTCTGGACAGGGGGCGAGGTGGGCTACACCTTC
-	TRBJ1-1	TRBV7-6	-	CASSLAGSNTEAFF	TGTGCCAGCAGCTTAGCGGGCTCCAACACTGAAGCTTTCTTT
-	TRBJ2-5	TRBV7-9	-	CASSLDRRETQYF	TGTGCCAGCAGCTTAGACAGGCGGGAGACCCAGTACTTC
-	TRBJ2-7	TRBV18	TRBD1	CASSPGQGVAEQYF	TGTGCCAGCTCACCAGGGCAGGGGGTCGCCGAGCAGTACTTC
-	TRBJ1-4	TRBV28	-	CASSLVAHNEKLFF	TGTGCCAGCAGTTTGGTGGCTCATAATGAAAAACTGTTTTTT
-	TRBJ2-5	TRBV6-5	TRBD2	CASRRLAGDLEQYF	TGTGCCAGCAGAAGGCTAGCGGGAGATCTGGAGCAGTACTTC
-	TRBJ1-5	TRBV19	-	CASSPSSGSNQPQHF	TGTGCCAGTAGTCCATCATCAGGGAGCAATCAGCCCCAGCATTTT
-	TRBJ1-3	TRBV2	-	CASGDNGQFSSGNTIYF	TGTGCCAGCGGGGACAATGGACAGTTTAGCTCTGGAAACACCATATATTTT
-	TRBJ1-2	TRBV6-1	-	CASSEGQIANYGYTF	TGTGCCAGCAGTGAAGGTCAGATCGCTAACTATGGCTACACCTTC
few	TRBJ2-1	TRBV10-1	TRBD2	CASSESGGLAGGSILNEQFF	TGCGCCAGCAGTGAGTCTGGGGGACTAGCGGGAGGGTCCATATTGAATGAGCAGTTCTTC
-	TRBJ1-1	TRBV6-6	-	CASSYVPSQRNTEAFF	TGTGCCAGCAGTTACGTACCGAGCCAAAGGAACACTGAAGCTTTCTTT
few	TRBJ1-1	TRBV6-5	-	CASRDQAVSQAFF	TGTGCCAGCAGAGACCAAGCGGTTTCCCAAGCTTTCTTT
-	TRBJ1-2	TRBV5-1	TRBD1	CASSTDRGKGGYTF	TGCGCCAGCAGCACGGACAGGGGGAAAGGTGGCTACACCTTC
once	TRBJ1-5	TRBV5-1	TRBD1	CASSPIGQGGDQPQHF	TGCGCCAGCAGTCCTATTGGACAGGGGGGGGATCAGCCCCAGCATTTT
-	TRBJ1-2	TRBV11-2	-	CASGGGMDYGYTF	TGTGCCAGCGGTGGGGGGATGGACTATGGCTACACCTTC
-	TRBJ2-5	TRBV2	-	CASSEGPGETQYF	TGTGCCAGCAGTGAGGGTCCAGGGGAGACCCAGTACTTC